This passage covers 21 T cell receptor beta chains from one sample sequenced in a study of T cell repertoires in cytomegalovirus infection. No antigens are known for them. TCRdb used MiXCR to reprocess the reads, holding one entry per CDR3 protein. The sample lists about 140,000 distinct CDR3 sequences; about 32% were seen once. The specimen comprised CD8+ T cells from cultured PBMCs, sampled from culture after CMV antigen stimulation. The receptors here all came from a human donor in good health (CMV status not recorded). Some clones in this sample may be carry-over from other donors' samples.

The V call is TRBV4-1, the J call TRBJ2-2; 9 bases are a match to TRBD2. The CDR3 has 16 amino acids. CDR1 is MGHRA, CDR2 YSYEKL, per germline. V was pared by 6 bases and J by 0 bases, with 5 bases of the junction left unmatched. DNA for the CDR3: TGCGCCAGCAGTCATGAGCGGGGGGCGAACACCGGGGAGCTGTTTTTT. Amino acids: CASSHERGANTGELFF.

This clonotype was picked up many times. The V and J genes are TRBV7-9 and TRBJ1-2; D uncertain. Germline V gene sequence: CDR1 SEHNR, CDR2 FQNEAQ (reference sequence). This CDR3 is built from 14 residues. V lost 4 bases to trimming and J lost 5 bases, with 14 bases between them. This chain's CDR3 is CASSSPTSGYGYTF. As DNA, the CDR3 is TGTGCCAGCAGCTCGCCAACCAGTGGGTATGGCTACACCTTC.

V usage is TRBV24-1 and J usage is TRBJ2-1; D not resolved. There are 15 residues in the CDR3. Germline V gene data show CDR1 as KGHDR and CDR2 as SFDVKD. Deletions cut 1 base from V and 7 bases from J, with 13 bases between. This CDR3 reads CATSDLGDLGNEQFF. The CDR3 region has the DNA TGTGCCACCAGTGATTTAGGTGACCTGGGGAATGAGCAGTTCTTC.

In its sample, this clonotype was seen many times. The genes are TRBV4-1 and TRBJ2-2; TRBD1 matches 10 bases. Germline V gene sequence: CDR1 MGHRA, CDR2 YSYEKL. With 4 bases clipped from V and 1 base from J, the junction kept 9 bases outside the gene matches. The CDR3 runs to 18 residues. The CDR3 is CASSRATGGEKNTGELFF. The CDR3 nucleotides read TGCGCCAGCAGCCGAGCGACAGGGGGCGAAAAGAACACCGGGGAGCTGTTTTTT.

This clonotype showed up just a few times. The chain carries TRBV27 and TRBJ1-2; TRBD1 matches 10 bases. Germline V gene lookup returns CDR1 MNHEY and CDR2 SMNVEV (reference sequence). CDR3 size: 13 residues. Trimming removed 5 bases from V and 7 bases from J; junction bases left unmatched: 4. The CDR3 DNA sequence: TGTGCCAGCAGTCCAGGGACAGGGGCTGGCTACACCTTC. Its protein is CASSPGTGAGYTF.

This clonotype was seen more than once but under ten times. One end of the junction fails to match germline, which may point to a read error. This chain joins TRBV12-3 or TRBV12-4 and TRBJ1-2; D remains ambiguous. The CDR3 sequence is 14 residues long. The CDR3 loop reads CASTLGSLSYGYTF. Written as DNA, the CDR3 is TGTGCCAGCACTTTAGGGTCCCTAAGCTATGGCTACACCTTC.

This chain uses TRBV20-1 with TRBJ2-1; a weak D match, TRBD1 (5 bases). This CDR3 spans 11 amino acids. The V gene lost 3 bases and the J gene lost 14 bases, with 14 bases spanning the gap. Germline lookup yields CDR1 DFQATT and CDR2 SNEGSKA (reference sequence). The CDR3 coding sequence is TGCAGTGCTAGGGATGGACATTCGGAGTTCTTC. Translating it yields CSARDGHSEFF.

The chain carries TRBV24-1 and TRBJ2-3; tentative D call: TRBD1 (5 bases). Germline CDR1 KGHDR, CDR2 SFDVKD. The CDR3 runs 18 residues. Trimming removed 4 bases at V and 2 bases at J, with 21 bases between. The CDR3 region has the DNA TGTGCCACCAGTGACCATACAGGCGCGCGCTTACTCACAGATACGCAGTATTTT. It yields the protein CATSDHTGARLLTDTQYF.

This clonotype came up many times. The CDR3 spells CASSAYRGSYEQYF. The CDR3, as DNA: TGTGCCAGCAGCGCCTACCGGGGTTCCTACGAGCAGTACTTC. The chain recombines TRBV5-4 with TRBJ2-7; weak D call: TRBD2 (5 bases). Per the germline V gene, CDR1 is SGHNT and CDR2 is YYREEE (reference sequence). Trimming cost V 4 bases and J 1 base, with 12 bases left between them. This CDR3 is built from 14 residues.

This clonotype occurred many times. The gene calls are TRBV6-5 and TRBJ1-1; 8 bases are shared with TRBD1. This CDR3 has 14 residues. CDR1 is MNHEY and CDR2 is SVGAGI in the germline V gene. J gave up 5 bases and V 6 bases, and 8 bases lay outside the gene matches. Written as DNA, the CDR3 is TGTGCCAGCAGACGAACAGGGGGTTCAACTGAAGCTTTCTTT. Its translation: CASRRTGGSTEAFF.

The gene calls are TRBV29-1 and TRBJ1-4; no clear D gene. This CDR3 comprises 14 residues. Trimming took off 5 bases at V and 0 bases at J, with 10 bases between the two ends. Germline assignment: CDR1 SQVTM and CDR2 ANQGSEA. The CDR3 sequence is CSVLEFATNEKLFF. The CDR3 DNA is TGCAGCGTTCTGGAGTTTGCAACTAATGAAAAACTGTTTTTT.

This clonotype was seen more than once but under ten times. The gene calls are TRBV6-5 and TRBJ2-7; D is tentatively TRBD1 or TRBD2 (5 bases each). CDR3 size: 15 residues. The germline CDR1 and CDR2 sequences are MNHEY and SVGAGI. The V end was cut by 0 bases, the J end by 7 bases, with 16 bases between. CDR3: CASSYSRDLKSEQYF. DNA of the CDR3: TGTGCCAGCAGTTACTCGAGGGACCTTAAGAGTGAGCAGTACTTC.

As DNA, the CDR3 is TGTGCCAGCAGCCCTGTCCCAGTGAACACAGATACGCAGTATTTT. Translation gives CASSPVPVNTDTQYF. V gene TRBV11-2 combines with J gene TRBJ2-3, with D unresolved. CDR3 length: 15 residues. Germline V gene sequence: CDR1 SGHAT, CDR2 FQNNGV. V lost 5 bases to trimming and J lost 2 bases, with 14 bases between them.

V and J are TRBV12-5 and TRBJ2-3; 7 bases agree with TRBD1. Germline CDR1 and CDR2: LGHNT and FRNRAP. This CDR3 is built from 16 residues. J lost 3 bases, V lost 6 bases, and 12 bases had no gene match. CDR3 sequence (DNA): TGTGCTAGTGGGTCTCCCGACAGGGCGAGTACAGATACGCAGTATTTT. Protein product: CASGSPDRASTDTQYF.

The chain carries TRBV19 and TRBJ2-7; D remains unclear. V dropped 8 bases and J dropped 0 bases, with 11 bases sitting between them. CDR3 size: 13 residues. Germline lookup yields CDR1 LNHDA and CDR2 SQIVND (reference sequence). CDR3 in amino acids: CASRSLSSYEQYF. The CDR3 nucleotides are TGTGCCAGTCGAAGTCTGAGCTCCTACGAGCAGTACTTC.

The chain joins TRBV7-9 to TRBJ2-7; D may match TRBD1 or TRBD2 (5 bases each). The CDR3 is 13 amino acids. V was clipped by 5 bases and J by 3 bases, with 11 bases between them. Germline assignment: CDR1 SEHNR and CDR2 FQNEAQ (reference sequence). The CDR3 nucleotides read TGTGCCAGCAGCCCCGGGGCAGACTACGAGCAGTACTTC. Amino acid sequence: CASSPGADYEQYF.

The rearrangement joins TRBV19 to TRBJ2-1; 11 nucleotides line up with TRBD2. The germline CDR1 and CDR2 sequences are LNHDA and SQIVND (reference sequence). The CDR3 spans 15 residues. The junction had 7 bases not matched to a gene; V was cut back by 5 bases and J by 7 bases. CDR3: CASSVAGGPGNEQFF. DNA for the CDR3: TGTGCCAGTAGTGTAGCGGGGGGGCCTGGGAATGAGCAGTTCTTC.

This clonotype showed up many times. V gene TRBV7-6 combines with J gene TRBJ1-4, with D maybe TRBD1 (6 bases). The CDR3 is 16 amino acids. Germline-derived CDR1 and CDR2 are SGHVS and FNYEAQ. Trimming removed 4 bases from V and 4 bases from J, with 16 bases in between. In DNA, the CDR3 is TGTGCCAGCAGCTCAAGGGCGGGGGCTGATAATGAAAAACTGTTTTTT. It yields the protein CASSSRAGADNEKLFF.

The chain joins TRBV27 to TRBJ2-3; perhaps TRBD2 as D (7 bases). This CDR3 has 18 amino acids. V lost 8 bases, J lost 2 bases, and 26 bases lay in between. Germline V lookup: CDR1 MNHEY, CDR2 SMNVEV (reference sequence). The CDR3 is CASDPQPIMRGPTDTQYF. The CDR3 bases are TGTGCCAGCGACCCTCAACCGATAATGCGGGGGCCCACAGATACGCAGTATTTT.

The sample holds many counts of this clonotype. CDR3 amino acids: CASSADRGPSQPQHF. The DNA of the CDR3 is TGTGCCAGCAGCGCCGACAGGGGGCCCTCTCAGCCCCAGCATTTT. The V and J genes are TRBV7-8 and TRBJ1-5; 10 nucleotides align to TRBD1. V was pared by 5 bases and J by 6 bases, with 7 bases of the junction left unmatched. Germline V gene lookup returns CDR1 SGHVS and CDR2 FQNEAQ. CDR3 length: 15 amino acids.

CDR3 loop: CASSLKVPSTRSNQPQHF. DNA for the CDR3: TGTGCCAGCAGCTTAAAGGTCCCGTCGACACGTAGCAATCAGCCCCAGCATTTT. The J gene is TRBJ1-5, the V gene TRBV7-6; D gene unclear. The CDR3 runs to 18 residues. Germline values: CDR1 SGHVS, CDR2 FNYEAQ. Trimming took 2 bases from V and 0 from J, leaving 17 bases between them. Variable domain in full (rest from reference TRBV7-6 and TRBJ1-5): GAGVSQSPRYKVTKRGQDVALRCDPISGHVSLYWYRQALGQGPEFLTYFNYEAQQDKSGLPNDRFSAERPEGSISTLTIQRTEQRDSAMYRCASSLKVPSTRSNQPQHFGDGTRLSIL.